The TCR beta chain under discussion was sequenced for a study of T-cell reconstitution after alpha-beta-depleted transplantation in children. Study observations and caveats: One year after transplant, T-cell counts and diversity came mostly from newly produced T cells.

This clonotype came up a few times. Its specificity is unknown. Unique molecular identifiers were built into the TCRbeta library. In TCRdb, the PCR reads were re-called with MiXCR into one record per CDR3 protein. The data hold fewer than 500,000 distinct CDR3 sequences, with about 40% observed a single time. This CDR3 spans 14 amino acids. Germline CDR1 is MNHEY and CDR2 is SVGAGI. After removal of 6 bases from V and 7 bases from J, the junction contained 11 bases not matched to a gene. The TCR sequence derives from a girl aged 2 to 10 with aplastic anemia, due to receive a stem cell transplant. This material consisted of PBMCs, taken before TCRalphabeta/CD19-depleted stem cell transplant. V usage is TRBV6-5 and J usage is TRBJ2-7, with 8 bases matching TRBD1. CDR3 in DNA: TGTGCCAGCAGCTTAGACAGGGGCCGGATTGAGCAGTACTTC. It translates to CASSLDRGRIEQYF.